This TCR beta chain is drawn from a study of blood T cell repertoires in COVID-19. Study at large: Acute and convalescent COVID-19 specimens originated in the United States, Italy and Spain. T cells, B-cell-depleted T cells, or PBMCs provided the cDNA or gDNA that served as material.

The germline V gene has CDR1 LNHDA and CDR2 SQIVND (reference sequence). V lost 4 bases and J lost 7; bases outside the gene matches: 7. CDR3 size: 16 residues. In the original analysis: Amplification of reference gene primers was used by the study to estimate nucleated cell counts. Data came from immunoSEQ multiplex PCR; TCRdb stores just in-frame clones and leaves some out. From that table come the V and J calls and clone size; the DNA was used to work out D and trimming. In the table there are some 250,000 clones, roughly 86% of which are singletons. The origin of this receptor is a woman aged 25 to 39 with acute or convalescent COVID-19. The sample comprised peripheral blood. The V call is TRBV19, the J call TRBJ1-6, with 10 bases matching TRBD1. The CDR3 region is CASSTRPGQGNSPLHF. CDR3 in DNA: TGTGCCAGTAGTACCCGGCCGGGACAGGGGAATTCACCCCTCCACTTT.